This TCR beta chain was found in a study of neoadjuvant anti-PD-1 for oral cavity cancer. At the level of the study: Patients without progression got a fourth dose around day 43.

Two replicates per tumor sample, mostly from approximately 5 ug of genomic DNA. Repertoires were generated with immunoSEQ multiplex PCR, while TCRdb's copy carries only in-frame clones and drops some. The table shows tens of thousands of clones, with 40% to 55% occurring only once. V was pared by 4 bases and J by 3 bases, with 13 bases between. CDR1 LNHDA and CDR2 SQIVND come from the germline V gene (reference sequence). The CDR3 length is 16 residues. Time point indicated: after neoadjuvant nivolumab, at surgical resection. The input for sequencing was tumor tissue, taken after nivolumab (anti-PD-1) treatment. The chain links TRBV19 to TRBJ1-6, with a tentative D call TRBD1 (5 bases). The receptor comes from a person between 40 and 80 years old with oral cavity squamous cell carcinoma. In DNA form, the CDR3 reads TGTGCCAGTAGTAATCGGGGGGAGCTCTATAATTCACCCCTCCACTTT. This sequence encodes CASSNRGELYNSPLHF.